This TCR beta chain came from a study of Ad26.COV2.S vaccination and SARS-CoV-2 variants. Comment on this clone: What it binds is unknown.

The treatment is: 19 received Ad26.COV2.S at low or high dose, single or two shots; roughly 5 received placebo; per-sample allocation not given. Day 63 after the first vaccine or placebo injection was the time point for sampling. Recruitment in Boston yielded a donor of adult age, 18-55 years. An Ad26 vector carrying the Wuhan-strain SARS-CoV-2 spike served as the vaccine. The CDR3 sequence is 13 residues long. Trimming cost V 1 base and J 8 bases, with 12 bases left between them. Per the germline V gene, CDR1 is SGHRS and CDR2 is YFSETQ. Study-wide results and caveats: Reportedly, spike-specific CD8+ and CD4+ T cell responses achieved substantial breadth once vaccination had taken place.

The repertoire was sequenced with immunoSEQ multiplex PCR; TCRdb's copy has only in-frame clones and lacks some. The table lists more than 300,000 clones, around 89% of them singletons. This sample comprised peripheral blood, obtained in a trial of Ad26.COV2.S vaccine versus placebo. The sequence was obtained from a person aged 18-65 years who received the Ad26.COV2.S COVID-19 vaccine or a placebo. This chain connects TRBV5-1 to TRBJ1-2; tentatively, D is TRBD1 (5 bases). The CDR3 sequence: CASSLKSGSGYTF. CDR3 bases: TGCGCCAGCAGCTTGAAGTCAGGGAGCGGCTACACCTTC.